One sample yielded the 29 T cell receptor beta chains listed below, sequenced in a study of cytomegalovirus exposure and HLA in healthy donors. Data came from immunoSEQ multiplex PCR; TCRdb stores just in-frame clones and leaves some out. The data contain roughly 130,000 clones, about 88% of them singletons. Sequenced: PBMCs. Every receptor here comes from a man aged 25-45 years in good health and CMV-seronegative.

The chain's CDR3 is CASRHRGLGQPQHF. The CDR3 DNA sequence: TGTGCCAGCAGGCACAGGGGGCTTGGTCAGCCCCAGCATTTT. This sequence joins TRBV27 and TRBJ1-5; 9 bases match TRBD1. From germline, CDR1 is MNHEY and CDR2 SMNVEV (reference sequence). This CDR3 is 14 amino acids long. The V segment lost 6 bases and the J segment 6 bases; nucleotides outside the gene matches: 6.

This chain connects TRBV5-4 to TRBJ2-1, with TRBD2 matching 9 bases. V was clipped by 1 base and J by 9 bases; unmatched bases: 8. The CDR3 loop spans 15 amino acids. The germline V gene has CDR1 SGHNT and CDR2 YYREEE (reference sequence). The CDR3 protein is CASSLMGGRGSEQFF. CDR3 bases: TGTGCCAGCAGCTTGATGGGCGGGAGGGGGAGTGAGCAGTTCTTC.

This clone was counted a single time. This rearrangement joins TRBV13 to TRBJ1-5; D gene ambiguous. V shed 0 bases and J shed 0 bases, with 6 bases lying between them. This CDR3 is built from 15 residues. Germline-derived CDR1 and CDR2 are PRHDT and FYEKMQ (reference sequence). The CDR3: CASSLGLYSNQPQHF. DNA for the CDR3: TGTGCCAGCAGCTTAGGCCTGTATAGCAATCAGCCCCAGCATTTT.

The chain is built from TRBV27 and TRBJ1-5; D call uncertain. The ends were cut back, 0 bases at V and 0 bases at J, with 9 bases in the middle. This CDR3 region has 16 residues. Germline-derived CDR1 and CDR2 are MNHEY and SMNVEV (reference sequence). CDR3 loop: CASSLSRRYSNQPQHF. The CDR3 DNA reads as TGTGCCAGCAGTTTATCGCGGAGATATAGCAATCAGCCCCAGCATTTT.

This rearrangement joins TRBV6-4 to TRBJ2-1, with D perhaps matching TRBD1 (6 bases). The CDR3 runs to 13 residues. The V end lost 5 bases, the J end lost 4 bases, and 9 bases lay between the germline ends. Looked up from germline, CDR1 is MRHNA and CDR2 is SNTAGT. CDR3 residues: CASSLDRYNEQFF. The CDR3 region has the DNA TGTGCCAGCAGTCTGGACAGATACAATGAGCAGTTCTTC.

The V gene is TRBV25-1, the J gene TRBJ2-2; maybe TRBD1 (5 bases). Trimming took off 2 bases at V and 6 bases at J, with 16 bases between the two ends. CDR3 length: 16 residues. The germline CDR1 and CDR2 sequences are MGHDK and SYGVNS. Here the CDR3 DNA reads TGTGCCAGCAGTGAACTCCGACAGAGTGGGTCCGGGGAGCTGTTTTTT. Translating it yields CASSELRQSGSGELFF.

The rearrangement uses TRBV27 and TRBJ2-2; 15 bases agree with TRBD2. The length of the CDR3 is 17 residues. The V gene's germline CDR1 is MNHEY and CDR2 SMNVEV (reference sequence). The V gene end was trimmed by 9 bases and the J gene end by 2 bases; junction bases not matched to a gene: 7. Here the CDR3 reads CASSRTSGRANTGELFF. CDR3 nucleotide sequence: TGTGCCAGTTCCCGGACTAGCGGGAGGGCAAACACCGGGGAGCTGTTTTTT.

This chain uses TRBV14 with TRBJ2-5; 8 nucleotides align to TRBD1. The V and J ends lost 6 bases and 5 bases, in that order; junction bases with no gene match: 8. The CDR3 is 14 amino acids. CDR1 SGHDN and CDR2 FVKESK come from the germline V gene. The CDR3 here is CASSQGARSETQYF. In DNA form, the CDR3 reads TGTGCCAGCAGTCAGGGGGCGCGGTCCGAGACCCAGTACTTC.

The CDR3 coding sequence is TGTGCCAGCAGTAATTCCGGGTCTAGGTCTGAAGCTTTCTTT. Residues: CASSNSGSRSEAFF. The V call is TRBV2, the J call TRBJ1-1, with D unclear. The V end was cut by 5 bases, the J end by 6 bases, with 16 bases between. Germline lookup yields CDR1 SNHLY and CDR2 FYNNEI. This CDR3 has 14 amino acids.

This clone was seen just once. The CDR3 here is CASGTGNIGEKLFF. Here the CDR3 DNA reads TGTGCCAGCGGGACAGGGAACATCGGGGAAAAACTGTTTTTT. This chain uses TRBV19 with TRBJ1-4; the match to TRBD1 covers 9 bases. Germline CDR1 reads LNHDA; CDR2 reads SQIVND (reference sequence). The CDR3 has 14 amino acids. J lost 8 bases, V lost 9 bases, and 10 bases had no gene match.

The chain couples TRBV6-5 to TRBJ2-5, with D perhaps matching TRBD1 (6 bases). The V end was cut by 7 bases, the J end by 5 bases, with 17 bases between. Germline CDR1 is MNHEY and CDR2 is SVGAGI. CDR3 size: 14 residues. The chain's CDR3 is CASTQGLAAETQYF. The CDR3 bases are TGTGCCAGCACCCAGGGGCTCGCCGCGGAGACCCAGTACTTC.

The CDR3 is CASILGEGRGAFF. CDR3 bases: TGTGCCAGCATCCTGGGTGAGGGAAGAGGGGCTTTCTTT. This sequence joins TRBV2 and TRBJ1-1; D uncertain. The CDR3 has 13 residues. Germline CDR1 is SNHLY and CDR2 is FYNNEI. Trimming removed 7 bases from V and 11 bases from J, with 20 bases in between.

This chain joins TRBV9 and TRBJ1-4; 8 bases line up with TRBD1. Germline V gene lookup returns CDR1 SGDLS and CDR2 YYNGEE. This CDR3 contains 13 residues. The V gene end was trimmed by 6 bases and the J gene end by 7 bases; junction bases not matched to a gene: 5. Here the CDR3 DNA reads TGTGCCAGCACGAGGACAGGGACTGAAAAACTGTTTTTT. Translating gives CASTRTGTEKLFF.

CDR3 sequence reads: CASRASGYTDTQYF. In nucleotides, the CDR3 is TGTGCCAGTAGGGCTAGCGGGTACACAGATACGCAGTATTTT. V usage is TRBV19 and J usage is TRBJ2-3; 8 positions match TRBD2. Germline V gives CDR1 LNHDA, CDR2 SQIVND (reference sequence). This CDR3 comprises 14 residues. V dropped 6 bases and J dropped 2; count of bases not matched to a gene: 4.

The J gene is TRBJ2-3, the V gene TRBV11-3, with 8 bases that match TRBD2. CDR1 is SGHNT and CDR2 is YENEEA in the germline V gene. This CDR3 spans 16 amino acids. With V trimmed by 4 bases and J by 2 bases, 8 bases remained unmatched. The CDR3 spells CASSSTSGHTTDTQYF. The CDR3, as DNA: TGTGCCAGCAGCTCCACTAGCGGACACACCACAGATACGCAGTATTTT.

The rearrangement links TRBV7-9 to TRBJ1-1; the D gene is possibly TRBD1 (5 bases). The V end lost 4 bases, the J end lost 5 bases, and 14 bases lay between the germline ends. The V gene's germline CDR1 is SEHNR and CDR2 FQNEAQ (reference sequence). CDR3 length: 14 amino acids. The CDR3 nucleotides are TGTGCCAGCAGCTCCCAAGTCCCAGGGACTGAAGCTTTCTTT. Protein sequence: CASSSQVPGTEAFF.

The chain has TRBV5-4 and TRBJ2-1, with 16 bases aligning to TRBD2. This CDR3 contains 16 residues. The germline gives CDR1 SGHNT, CDR2 YYREEE (reference sequence). The J segment lost 8 bases and the V segment lost 4 bases, leaving 6 bases of the junction unmatched. CDR3 amino acids: CASSPGTSGGAHEQFF. In DNA form, the CDR3 reads TGTGCCAGCAGCCCCGGGACTAGCGGGGGGGCCCATGAGCAGTTCTTC.

This clone appeared a single time. A junction boundary mismatches the germline segment, possibly from a read error. The V call is TRBV11-2, the J call TRBJ2-7; D possibly corresponds to TRBD2 (6 bases). The germline gives CDR1 SGHAT, CDR2 FQNNGV. The CDR3 length is 15 residues. The CDR3 region has the DNA TGTGCCAGCAGCTTAGAGCCTAGCGTTTACTACGAGCAGTACTTT. It translates to CASSLEPSVYYEQYF.

The rearrangement links TRBV30 to TRBJ2-5; D possibly corresponds to TRBD1 (6 bases). From germline, CDR1 is GTSNPN and CDR2 SVGIG (reference sequence). V was clipped by 4 bases and J by 5 bases, with 14 bases between them. This CDR3 is 13 amino acids long. The CDR3 region is CAWTQGSAETQYF. DNA of the CDR3: TGTGCCTGGACACAGGGTTCGGCTGAGACCCAGTACTTC.

This chain connects TRBV6-1 to TRBJ2-5, with TRBD1 matching over 7 bases. This CDR3 spans 17 amino acids. The germline V gene encodes CDR1 MNHNS and CDR2 SASEGT. V gave up 2 bases and J gave up 5 bases; unmatched junction bases: 14. The CDR3 is CASSEWSRQGVRETQYF. CDR3 coding DNA: TGTGCCAGCAGTGAATGGAGTCGACAGGGCGTTAGGGAGACCCAGTACTTC.

The V and J genes are TRBV5-4 and TRBJ2-5; D unclear. V was trimmed by 1 base and J by 3 bases, leaving 4 bases between them. Germline-derived CDR1 and CDR2 are SGHNT and YYREEE (reference sequence). The CDR3 consists of 12 residues. The CDR3 DNA reads TGTGCCAGCAGCTTGACTAAAGAGACCCAGTACTTC. It codes for CASSLTKETQYF.

V is TRBV4-1 and J is TRBJ2-1; TRBD2 aligns across 8 bases. Germline V gene sequence: CDR1 MGHRA, CDR2 YSYEKL. CDR3 length: 16 amino acids. The V segment lost 3 bases and the J segment 5 bases; nucleotides outside the gene matches: 9. In DNA form, the CDR3 reads TGCGCCAGCAGCCAGCCGACTAGCGCCAACCACAATGAGCAGTTCTTC. Its protein product is CASSQPTSANHNEQFF.

Only one count was recorded for this clone. The chain links TRBV7-2 to TRBJ2-3; 9 bases fit TRBD2. This CDR3 is 17 amino acids long. Germline V gene sequence: CDR1 SGHTA, CDR2 FQGNSA. The V segment lost 4 bases and the J segment 6 bases; nucleotides outside the gene matches: 14. The CDR3 DNA sequence: TGTGCCAGCAGCTGGGCCAAACTAGCGGGCCGCCTGGATACGCAGTATTTT. Translated: CASSWAKLAGRLDTQYF.

This rearrangement joins TRBV9 to TRBJ2-7; D possibly corresponds to TRBD1 (7 bases). The germline V gene encodes CDR1 SGDLS and CDR2 YYNGEE. The CDR3 length is 16 residues. Trimming removed 4 bases from V and 2 bases from J, with 19 bases in between. The CDR3 bases are TGTGCCAGCAGCTCAGGGGGTGGGGGACTCGCCTACGAGCAGTACTTC. Protein: CASSSGGGGLAYEQYF.

CDR3 sequence reads: CASSSTPFLERANTDTQYF. The CDR3, as DNA: TGTGCCAGCAGCTCAACACCATTTTTGGAGCGGGCCAACACAGATACGCAGTATTTT. The chain recombines TRBV7-2 with TRBJ2-3; possible D gene TRBD2, 6 bases. Trimming took off 4 bases at V and 2 bases at J, with 25 bases between the two ends. Germline CDR1 and CDR2: SGHTA and FQGNSA. There are 19 residues in the CDR3.

This chain links TRBV12-5 with TRBJ2-3, with 7 positions matching TRBD1. The J segment lost 3 bases and the V segment lost 9 bases, leaving 12 bases of the junction unmatched. The CDR3 contains 15 residues. Germline V CDR1 and CDR2: LGHNT, FRNRAP. The CDR3 sequence: CASLSTGEGTDTQYF. CDR3 sequence (DNA): TGTGCTAGCCTATCAACAGGGGAAGGTACAGATACGCAGTATTTT.

This clone was recorded once. J is TRBJ2-7 and V is TRBV10-2; 13 nucleotides line up with TRBD2. After removal of 6 bases from V and 3 bases from J, the junction contained 2 bases not matched to a gene. The germline V gene has CDR1 WSHSY and CDR2 SAAADI. This CDR3 contains 14 residues. The CDR3 sequence is CASRGTSGDYEQYF. CDR3 nucleotide sequence: TGCGCCAGCAGGGGGACTAGCGGGGACTACGAGCAGTACTTC.

The chain links TRBV30 to TRBJ1-5; TRBD1 might be the D (5 bases). The germline V and J ends were trimmed by 3 bases and 3 bases, with 9 bases remaining between them. CDR1 is GTSNPN, CDR2 SVGIG, per germline (reference sequence). This CDR3 comprises 13 residues. The CDR3 is CAWRAGINQPQHF. The CDR3 coding sequence is TGTGCCTGGAGGGCAGGGATCAATCAGCCCCAGCATTTT.

This clone has only a few counts. This chain links TRBV5-6 with TRBJ2-1; D perhaps matches TRBD2 (5 bases). V was cut by 2 bases and J by 0 bases, with 12 bases left in between. The CDR3 is 16 amino acids. Germline values: CDR1 SGHDT, CDR2 YYEEEE. The CDR3 DNA follows: TGTGCCAGCAGCTTTTGGCGGGCGAGCTCCTACAATGAGCAGTTCTTC. Translated: CASSFWRASSYNEQFF.